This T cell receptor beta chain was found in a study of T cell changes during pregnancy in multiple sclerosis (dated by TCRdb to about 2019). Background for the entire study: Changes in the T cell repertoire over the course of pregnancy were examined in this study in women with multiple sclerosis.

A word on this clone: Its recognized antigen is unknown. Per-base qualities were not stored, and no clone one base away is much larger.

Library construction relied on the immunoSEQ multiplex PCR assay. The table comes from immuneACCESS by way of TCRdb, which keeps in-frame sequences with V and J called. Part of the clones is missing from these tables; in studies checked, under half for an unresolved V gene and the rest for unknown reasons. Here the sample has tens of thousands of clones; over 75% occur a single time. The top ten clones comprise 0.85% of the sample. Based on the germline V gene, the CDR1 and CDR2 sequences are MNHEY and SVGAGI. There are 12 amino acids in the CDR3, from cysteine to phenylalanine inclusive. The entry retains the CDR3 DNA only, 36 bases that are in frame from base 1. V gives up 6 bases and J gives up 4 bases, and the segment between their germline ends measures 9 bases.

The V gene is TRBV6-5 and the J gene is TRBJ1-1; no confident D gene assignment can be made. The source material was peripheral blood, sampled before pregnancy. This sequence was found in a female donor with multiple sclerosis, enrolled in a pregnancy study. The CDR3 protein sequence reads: CASSYLGTEAFF. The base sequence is TGTGCCAGCAGCTATCTCGGCACTGAAGCTTTCTTT.